This T cell receptor beta chain was captured in a study of molecular identifiers for immune sequencing clone quantification. Overall study context: Replicate RNA came from about 20,000 or 100,000 naive CD8 cells and was split five ways, and four parts were sequenced.

The CDR3 is 11 residues long. Previously published methods and listed TCR primers were used for the bulk TCR libraries. A single record per CDR3 protein comes from TCRdb applying MiXCR to the PCR reads. The sample lists roughly 86,000 distinct CDR3 sequences; roughly 19% were seen once. Concerning this clonotype itself: Antigen unknown. One end of the junction fails to match germline, which may point to a read error.

Broader study findings: Spiked Jurkat TCR RNA equal to one cell could reportedly be picked out among one million naive cells.

Isolation of naive CD8 T cells was achieved by sorting on a CD8+CD4-CCR7+CD45RA+ phenotype. The clonotype originates from a human donor in good health. Some libraries in this study had Jurkat cell RNA spiked in. This rearrangement joins TRBV5-3 to TRBJ2-2, with D unclear. TRBV5-3 is classed as an ORF, of uncertain function. Specimen: naive CD8+ T cells from blood, with Jurkat cell RNA spiked in. As for subset: FACS-sorted CD8+CD4-CCR7+CD45RA+ naive T cells. The CDR3 DNA is TGTGCCAGCAGCTTCTTCGGGGAGCTGTTTTTT. Its protein is CASSFFGELFF.